This T cell receptor (beta chain) was sequenced for a study of blood T cells in healthy people across ages (dated by TCRdb to between 2014 and 2017). A note on the overall study: In model experiments, template switching captured about one uniquely barcoded TCR beta cDNA molecule for every two T cells. Age-related changes in TCR beta repertoire diversity were measured in the study by deep sequencing normalized with unique cDNA molecular identifiers. Four age groups were formed from the donors: young (average 16 years), middle-aged (approximately 41), aged (about 62) and long-lived (roughly 81). To avoid experimental bias, donors of different ages were spread randomly across the sequencing lanes. The study analyzed two additional independent replicas of 1 million unique cDNA reads from the same blood draw for two donors, one aged 18 to 29 and one aged 80 or older.

Results and caveats for the whole study, not just this receptor: Because profiling used bulk unsorted PBMCs, naive and antigen-experienced compartments could not be compared conclusively. Compared with the aged group, the long-lived group had more naive CD4+ T cells, fewer expanded clones and increased TCR diversity, suggesting age selection. Because the CMV infection status of the donors was unknown, age-related changes in expanded clonotypes may potentially have been confounded. Observed TCR beta diversity correlated strongly with the percentage of naive T cells measured by flow cytometry. Total diversity estimates from one million sequenced T cells were considered lower bounds and underestimates. As age increased, observed TCR beta diversity per million T cells dropped in a roughly linear way, and a significant reduction was already evident by age approximately 40.

Libraries were made using 5' RACE. A second PCR of about 7 to 12 cycles was run with a J-beta primer mix and a sample-barcoded 5' primer. A unique molecular identifier was introduced onto each TCR beta cDNA molecule by a template-switch 5' adaptor carrying 12 random nucleotides. Each sample yielded at least 2.5 million CDR3-containing paired-end reads. First-strand cDNA was synthesized from all RNA with the Mint cDNA synthesis kit, primed by a TRBC-specific oligonucleotide. Following uracil-DNA glycosylase treatment, a first 18-cycle PCR with universal primers M1SS and BC2_uni_R was performed on all cDNA. Processing in the source paper ran as follows. Each sample was normalized by randomly selecting 1 million high-quality reads, each carrying a distinct molecular identifier. Instead of being binned into consensus sequences, reads that shared molecular identifiers were thrown out. CDR3 identification, clonotype clustering and error correction used MiTCR with a Q25 quality threshold and the strictest error-elimination algorithm. A nonparametric unseen species model using Euler transformation provided a lower-bound estimate of total TCR beta diversity. The raw public data were reprocessed by TCRdb itself: fastp quality trimming at Q25, MiXCR clonotype calling, in-frame beta chains only. Rows with one shared CDR3 protein collapse into an entry with the most common genes and DNA. TCRdb, not the authors, supplied the V and J calls. This sample has around 1,900,000 distinct CDR3 sequences in its table, and about two fifths of those were observed once. The ten biggest clones cover about 23% of the sample.

The donors were about 40 Caucasian individuals from Russia, aged roughly 6 to 100 years, who were systemically healthy. Roughly 10 milliliters of peripheral blood were collected from each donor into EDTA-treated Vacutainer tubes. Ficoll-Paque density-gradient centrifugation was used to isolate PBMCs, with at least 6 million obtained per sample. Total RNA, at least 6 micrograms per sample, was extracted from PBMCs with Trizol reagent. For every donor, an aliquot of PBMCs went through flow cytometry to measure the percentages of naive CD45RAhigh/CD27high T cells. This clonotype was seen a handful of times. It has no known antigen specificity. Base qualities are not provided; no much larger clone lies one nucleotide away. V drops 6 bases and J drops 0 bases, leaving 9 bases in between. Taken from the germline V gene, the CDR1 and CDR2 loops are SNHLY and FYNNEI. Including cysteine and phenylalanine, the CDR3 has 14 amino acids. The kept DNA is CDR3 alone, 42 bases in frame from the first base.

The source is a human donor in good health. The sequenced material came from blood. Recombination linked TRBV2 to TRBJ2-1, and the D gene may be TRBD2, 5 bases matching. The encoded CDR3 is CASRNGISYNEQFF. The DNA sequence follows: TGTGCCAGCAGAAACGGGATCTCCTACAATGAGCAGTTCTTC.